This T cell receptor beta chain was sequenced in a study of cytomegalovirus exposure and HLA in healthy donors. Study observations and caveats: Analysis performed later showed TCR beta chains linked to HLA being more clonally expanded than equally common others.

Of note for this clone: Its cognate antigen is unknown.

Primers: 60 Vbeta forward and 13 Jbeta reverse. TCRdb's copy holds only in-frame clones and misses some; the assay was immunoSEQ multiplex PCR. This table holds about 43,000 clones, around 53% found once. The TCR originated in a man in his fifties or sixties in good health and CMV-seronegative. Material for sequencing was PBMCs.

CDR3 in amino acids: CASSLRAGHEQFF. The CDR3 coding sequence is TGTGCCAGCAGCCTTCGAGCGGGACATGAGCAGTTCTTC. The chain has TRBV7-9 and TRBJ2-1; TRBD2 matches at 7 bases. Trimming removed 5 bases from V and 8 bases from J; junction bases left unmatched: 6. CDR1 and CDR2 (germline): SEHNR, FQNEAQ (reference sequence). CDR3 length equals 13 residues.